The rows below give T cell receptor beta chains drawn from one sample of a study of blood T cell repertoires in COVID-19. Measured with immunoSEQ multiplex PCR; TCRdb has only the in-frame clones, and not every one. This table has about 180,000 clones, about 90% appearing once. The sequencing input was PBMCs or T cells enriched from blood (not recorded which). The receptor source for this set is a woman aged 45-65 years who had recovered from COVID-19. CDR3s leave out the opening cysteine and the closing phenylalanine or tryptophan. Each record gives: V gene, J gene, CDR3 protein.

V: TRBV7-9
J: TRBJ1-1
CDR3: ASSLSAGNTEAF

V: TRBV10-3
J: TRBJ2-5
CDR3: AISGTGQETQY

V: TRBV5-6
J: TRBJ2-7
CDR3: ASSSSSYEQY

V: TRBV10-1
J: TRBJ2-3
CDR3: ASSEGGQGARTDTQY

V: TRBV19
J: TRBJ2-4
CDR3: ASSGGTDRKNIQY

V: TRBV5-1
J: TRBJ1-3
CDR3: ASSLGQTGNTIY

V: TRBV6-2/TRBV6-3
J: TRBJ2-7
CDR3: ASSYPSSGSYEQY

V: TRBV4-2
J: TRBJ2-6
CDR3: ASSHAKLTGQGARGANVLT

V: TRBV6-5
J: TRBJ2-5
CDR3: ASSYSGVGETQY

V: TRBV19
J: TRBJ2-1
CDR3: ASSIATGSNEQF

V: TRBV7-9
J: TRBJ1-2
CDR3: ASSPQAGANYGYT

V: TRBV6-1
J: TRBJ2-7
CDR3: ASSEGGRAGEQY

V: TRBV28
J: TRBJ1-1
CDR3: ASTLQGDLLGTEAF

V: TRBV27
J: TRBJ2-7
CDR3: ASSLHRESEQY

V: TRBV2
J: TRBJ2-1
CDR3: ATFLVGGAGEQF

V: TRBV28
J: TRBJ1-4
CDR3: ASREGGPTEKLF

V: TRBV19
J: TRBJ1-1
CDR3: ASMTLDRMNTEAF

V: TRBV6-5
J: TRBJ2-7
CDR3: ASSYQRSSYEQY

V: TRBV28
J: TRBJ1-5
CDR3: ASSPRAGGAGQPQH

V: TRBV15
J: TRBJ2-7
CDR3: ATSRGQGAYEQY

V: TRBV6-1
J: TRBJ2-1
CDR3: ASSDLGLAASYNEQF

V: TRBV5-4
J: TRBJ2-7
CDR3: ASSFERDHYEQY

V: TRBV27
J: TRBJ2-3
CDR3: ASSPGQLPSTDTQY

V: TRBV27
J: TRBJ2-4
CDR3: ASSTQPGQGKNIQY

V: TRBV5-5
J: TRBJ1-4
CDR3: ASRLTGTNEKLF

V: TRBV14
J: TRBJ1-1
CDR3: ASSQDGAERAF

V: TRBV7-9
J: TRBJ1-1
CDR3: ASSLEGRGAF

V: TRBV28
J: TRBJ1-2
CDR3: ASSADRVPYGYT

V: TRBV12-5
J: TRBJ2-7
CDR3: ASGLTLGTNEQY

V: TRBV4-2
J: TRBJ1-5
CDR3: ASSHGTGNNQPQH

V: TRBV7-2
J: TRBJ2-2
CDR3: ASSSQSYTGELF

V: TRBV6-2/TRBV6-3
J: TRBJ1-2
CDR3: ASSQGQLGGYT

V: TRBV29-1
J: TRBJ1-5
CDR3: SVGGDSTNQPQH

V: TRBV28
J: TRBJ1-5
CDR3: ASRSPGQGSVQPQH

V: TRBV7-8
J: TRBJ2-1
CDR3: ASSGGTGGYNEQF

V: TRBV7-2
J: TRBJ2-7
CDR3: ASTLDRILKQY

V: TRBV2
J: TRBJ1-6
CDR3: ASRPLEGNSPLH

V: TRBV28
J: TRBJ1-1
CDR3: ASSTSGGIGWTEAF

V: TRBV5-4
J: TRBJ1-2
CDR3: ASSFGTEYGYT

V: TRBV18
J: TRBJ1-4
CDR3: ASSPTDSPTNEKLF

V: TRBV15
J: TRBJ1-2
CDR3: ATSLDGYYGYT

V: TRBV25-1
J: TRBJ2-7
CDR3: ASSARGGPYEQY

V: TRBV4-2
J: TRBJ1-6
CDR3: ASRQTTGGASPLH

V: TRBV5-6
J: TRBJ2-7
CDR3: ASSTRLAVYEQY

V: TRBV5-8
J: TRBJ2-4
CDR3: ASSLRGGNIQY

V: TRBV6-5
J: TRBJ1-2
CDR3: ASSHKGAPNYGYT

V: TRBV29-1
J: TRBJ2-1
CDR3: SVVNAGSSYNEQF

V: TRBV12-3/TRBV12-4
J: TRBJ1-5
CDR3: ASSRGRGTPQH